This entry describes one T cell receptor (beta chain). CDR1 and CDR2 (germline): SGHTS, YDEGEE. The CDR3 runs to 16 residues. V shed 4 bases and J 7 bases; nucleotides not matched to a gene: 9. The data derive from a study of cytomegalovirus exposure and HLA in healthy donors. 60 Vbeta and 13 Jbeta primers were used in PCR. Sequenced by immunoSEQ multiplex PCR; TCRdb stores in-frame clones only, minus some. The sample shows more than 150,000 clones, more than 80% of them seen only once. The chain links TRBV5-8 to TRBJ1-5; 12 bases line up with TRBD1. The clonotype originates from a woman in her forties or fifties in good health and CMV-seropositive. The sample consisted of PBMCs. The CDR3 protein is CASSTRDRGRGQPQHF. In DNA, the CDR3 is TGTGCCAGCAGCACCCGGGACAGGGGGCGCGGGCAGCCCCAGCATTTT.